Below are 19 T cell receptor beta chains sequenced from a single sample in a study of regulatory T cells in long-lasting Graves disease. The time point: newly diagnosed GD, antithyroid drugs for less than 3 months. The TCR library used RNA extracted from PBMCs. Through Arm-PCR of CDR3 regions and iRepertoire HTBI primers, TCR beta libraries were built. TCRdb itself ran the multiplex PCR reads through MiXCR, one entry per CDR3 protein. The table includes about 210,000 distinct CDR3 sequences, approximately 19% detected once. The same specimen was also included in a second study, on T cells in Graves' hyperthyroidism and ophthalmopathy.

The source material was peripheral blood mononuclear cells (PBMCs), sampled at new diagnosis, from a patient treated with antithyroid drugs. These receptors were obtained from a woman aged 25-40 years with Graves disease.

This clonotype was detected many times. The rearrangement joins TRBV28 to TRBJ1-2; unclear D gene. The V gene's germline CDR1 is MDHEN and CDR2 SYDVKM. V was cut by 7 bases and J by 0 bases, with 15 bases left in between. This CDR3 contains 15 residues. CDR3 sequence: CASTLGRKTNYGYTF. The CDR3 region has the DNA TGTGCCAGCACCCTTGGGAGGAAAACTAACTATGGCTACACCTTC.

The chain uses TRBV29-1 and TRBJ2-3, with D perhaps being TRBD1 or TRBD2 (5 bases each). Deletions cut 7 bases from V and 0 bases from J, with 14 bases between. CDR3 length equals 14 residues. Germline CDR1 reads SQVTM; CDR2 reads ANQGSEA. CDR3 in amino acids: CSAPAGASTDTQYF. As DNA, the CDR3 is TGCAGCGCCCCCGCCGGGGCCAGCACAGATACGCAGTATTTT.

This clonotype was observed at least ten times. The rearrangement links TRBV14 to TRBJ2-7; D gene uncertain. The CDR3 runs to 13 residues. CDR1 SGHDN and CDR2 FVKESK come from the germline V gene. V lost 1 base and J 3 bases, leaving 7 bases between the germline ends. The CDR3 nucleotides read TGTGCCAGCAGCCAAGTCGAGAACTACGAGCAGTACTTC. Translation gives CASSQVENYEQYF.

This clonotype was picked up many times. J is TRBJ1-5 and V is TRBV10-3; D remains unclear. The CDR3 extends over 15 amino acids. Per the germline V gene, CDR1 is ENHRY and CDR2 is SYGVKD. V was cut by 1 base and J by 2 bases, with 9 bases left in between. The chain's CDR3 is CAISEWALGNQPQHF. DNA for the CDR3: TGTGCCATCAGTGAGTGGGCCTTGGGCAATCAGCCCCAGCATTTT.

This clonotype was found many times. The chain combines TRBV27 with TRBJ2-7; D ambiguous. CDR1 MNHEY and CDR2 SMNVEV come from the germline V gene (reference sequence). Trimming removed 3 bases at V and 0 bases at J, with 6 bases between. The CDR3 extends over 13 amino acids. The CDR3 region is CASSLAPSYEQYF. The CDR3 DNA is TGTGCCAGCAGTTTGGCACCCTCCTACGAGCAGTACTTC.

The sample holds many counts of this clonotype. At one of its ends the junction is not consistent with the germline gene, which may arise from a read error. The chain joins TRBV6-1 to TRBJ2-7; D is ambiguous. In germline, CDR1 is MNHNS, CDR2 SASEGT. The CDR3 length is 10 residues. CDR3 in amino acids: CATFLGILQF. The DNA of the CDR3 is TGTGCCACCTTCTTGGGAATTCTTCAATTC.

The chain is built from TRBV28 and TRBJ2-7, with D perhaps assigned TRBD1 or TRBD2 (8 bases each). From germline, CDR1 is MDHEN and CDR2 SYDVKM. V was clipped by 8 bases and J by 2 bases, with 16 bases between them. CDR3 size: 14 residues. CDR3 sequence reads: CASQGASGPYEQYF. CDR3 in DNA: TGTGCCAGCCAGGGGGCTAGCGGGCCCTACGAGCAGTACTTC.

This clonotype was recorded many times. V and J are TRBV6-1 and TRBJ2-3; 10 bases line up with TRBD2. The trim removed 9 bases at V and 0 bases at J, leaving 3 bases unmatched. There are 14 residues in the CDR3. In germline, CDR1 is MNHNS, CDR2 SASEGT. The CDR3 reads CASGLAASTDTQYF. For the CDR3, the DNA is TGTGCCAGTGGACTAGCGGCTAGCACAGATACGCAGTATTTT.

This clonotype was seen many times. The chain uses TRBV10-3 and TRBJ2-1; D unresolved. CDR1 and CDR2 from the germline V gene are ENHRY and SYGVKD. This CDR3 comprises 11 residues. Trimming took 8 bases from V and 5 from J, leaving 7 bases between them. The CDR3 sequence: CAIQKHNEQFF. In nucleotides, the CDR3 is TGTGCCATCCAAAAACACAATGAGCAGTTCTTC.

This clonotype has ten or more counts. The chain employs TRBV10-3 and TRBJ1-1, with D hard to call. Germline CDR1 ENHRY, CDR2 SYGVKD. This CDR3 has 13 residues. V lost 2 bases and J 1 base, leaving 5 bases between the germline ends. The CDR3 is CAISEKANTEAFF. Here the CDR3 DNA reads TGTGCCATCAGTGAGAAAGCGAACACTGAAGCTTTCTTT.

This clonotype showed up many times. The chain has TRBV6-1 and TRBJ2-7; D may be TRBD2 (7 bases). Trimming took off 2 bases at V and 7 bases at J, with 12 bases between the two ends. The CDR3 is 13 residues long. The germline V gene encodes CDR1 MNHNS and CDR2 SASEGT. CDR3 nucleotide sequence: TGTGCCAGCAGTGAAAGGACTAGGGGGGAGCAGTACTTC. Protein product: CASSERTRGEQYF.

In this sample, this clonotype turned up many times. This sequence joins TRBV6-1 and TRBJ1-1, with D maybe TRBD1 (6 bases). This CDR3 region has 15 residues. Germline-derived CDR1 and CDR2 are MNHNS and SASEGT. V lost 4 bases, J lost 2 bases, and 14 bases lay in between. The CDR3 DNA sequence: TGTGCCAGCAGTGCCGACAGGAGGGTTAACACTGAAGCTTTCTTT. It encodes CASSADRRVNTEAFF.

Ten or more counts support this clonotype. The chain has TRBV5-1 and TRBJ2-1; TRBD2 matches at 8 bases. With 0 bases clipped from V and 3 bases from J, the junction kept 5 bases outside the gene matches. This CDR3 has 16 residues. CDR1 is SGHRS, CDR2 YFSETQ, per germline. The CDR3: CASSLGSSGVYNEQFF. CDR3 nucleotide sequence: TGCGCCAGCAGCTTGGGGAGTAGCGGGGTCTACAATGAGCAGTTCTTC.

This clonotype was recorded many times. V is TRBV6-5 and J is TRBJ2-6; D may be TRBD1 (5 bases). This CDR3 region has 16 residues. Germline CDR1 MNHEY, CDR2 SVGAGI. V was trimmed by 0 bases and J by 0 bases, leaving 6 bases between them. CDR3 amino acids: CASSYSGASGANVLTF. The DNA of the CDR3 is TGTGCCAGCAGTTACTCTGGGGCCTCTGGGGCCAACGTCCTGACTTTC.

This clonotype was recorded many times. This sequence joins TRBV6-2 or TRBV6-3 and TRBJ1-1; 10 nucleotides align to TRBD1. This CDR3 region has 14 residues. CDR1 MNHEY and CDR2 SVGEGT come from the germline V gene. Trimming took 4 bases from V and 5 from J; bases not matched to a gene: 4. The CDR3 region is CASSLTGGRTEAFF. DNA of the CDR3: TGTGCCAGCAGTTTGACAGGGGGCAGAACTGAAGCTTTCTTT.

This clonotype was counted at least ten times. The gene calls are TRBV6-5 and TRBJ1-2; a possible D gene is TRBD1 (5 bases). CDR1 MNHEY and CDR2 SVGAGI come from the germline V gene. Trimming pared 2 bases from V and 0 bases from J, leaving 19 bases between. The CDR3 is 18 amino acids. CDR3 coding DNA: TGTGCCAGCAGTTACCGGGGTCCGTTGCAGGGAACTAACTATGGCTACACCTTC. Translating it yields CASSYRGPLQGTNYGYTF.

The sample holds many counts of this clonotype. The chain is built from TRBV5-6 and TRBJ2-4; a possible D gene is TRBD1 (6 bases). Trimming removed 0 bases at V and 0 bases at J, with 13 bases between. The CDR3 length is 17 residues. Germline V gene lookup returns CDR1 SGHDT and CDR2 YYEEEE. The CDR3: CASSLAGAGLAKNIQYF. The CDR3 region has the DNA TGTGCCAGCAGCTTGGCAGGGGCGGGCCTAGCCAAAAACATTCAGTACTTC.

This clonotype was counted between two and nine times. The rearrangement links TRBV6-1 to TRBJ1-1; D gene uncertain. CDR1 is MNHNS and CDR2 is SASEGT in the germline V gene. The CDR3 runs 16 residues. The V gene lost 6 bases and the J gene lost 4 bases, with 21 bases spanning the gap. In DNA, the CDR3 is TGTGCCAGCAGAAATATACCGGGCTACGAGGGCACTGAAGCTTTCTTT. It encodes CASRNIPGYEGTEAFF.

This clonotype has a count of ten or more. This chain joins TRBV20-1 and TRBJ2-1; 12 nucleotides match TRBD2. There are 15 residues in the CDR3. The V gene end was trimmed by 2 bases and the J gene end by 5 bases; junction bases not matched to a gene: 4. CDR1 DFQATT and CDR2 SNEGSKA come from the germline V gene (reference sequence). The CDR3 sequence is CSARPTSGSHNEQFF. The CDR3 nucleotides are TGCAGTGCTAGACCGACTAGCGGGAGCCACAATGAGCAGTTCTTC.